In its sample, the clone carrying this TCR beta chain was seen a few times. The antigen remains unidentified. This specimen comes from a study of shared clonotypes between healthy human individuals. Study results and caveats: It was the non-shared clonotypes that had lower generation probabilities than clonotypes shared by all four donors. The study drew on few donors, limiting represented genetic and exposure-history diversity. Sorted-subset samples were not fully sequenced, rarefaction indicated.

Assay: immunoSEQ multiplex PCR; the TCRdb copy retains only in-frame clones and omits some. This sample has 950,000 to 1,300,000 clones, with around 76% found just once. Researchers partitioned CD4+ cells into CD45RA+ naive and CD45RA-negative memory subsets. The CDR3 covers 15 residues. CDR1 and CDR2 (germline): MNHNS, SASEGT. Trimming removed 3 bases from V and 3 bases from J, with 9 bases in between. The V gene is TRBV6-1, the J gene TRBJ1-6; no clear D. The sequenced material came from memory CD4+ T cells sorted from blood. Subset indicated: CD45RA-negative fraction. This receptor was identified in a young man in good health. The CDR3 loop reads CASSDMTNYNSPLHF. For the CDR3, the DNA is TGTGCCAGCAGTGATATGACTAACTATAATTCACCCCTCCACTTT.